The 8 T cell receptor beta chains in this list originate from one sample, sequenced in a study of molecular identifiers for immune sequencing clone quantification. Each CDR3 protein gets one entry after TCRdb re-called the PCR reads with MiXCR. This repertoire shows about 500,000 distinct CDR3 sequences, about 21% found once; its top ten account for about 0.8%. Material: naive CD8+ T cells from blood, with Jurkat cell RNA spiked in. Subset denoted: FACS-sorted CD8+CD4-CCR7+CD45RA+ naive T cells. The receptors were sampled from a human donor in good health. Some libraries in this study had Jurkat cell RNA spiked in.

This clonotype was counted only a few times. The chain has TRBV7-6 and TRBJ2-2; unclear D gene. The CDR3 is made up of 16 amino acids. Germline values: CDR1 SGHVS, CDR2 FNYEAQ. V was shortened by 2 bases and J by 0 bases, with 10 bases between the two germline ends. This CDR3 reads CASSLISLANTGELFF. Written as DNA, the CDR3 is TGTGCCAGCAGCTTAATATCGCTCGCGAACACCGGGGAGCTGTTTTTT.

This clonotype was seen many times. V gene TRBV29-1 combines with J gene TRBJ2-7, with D possibly being TRBD1 or TRBD2 (5 bases each). The CDR3 runs to 13 residues. Trimming took 6 bases from V and 1 from J, leaving 13 bases between them. Germline CDR1 reads SQVTM; CDR2 reads ANQGSEA. The DNA of the CDR3 is TGCAGCGTCGCCCCGGGACGTTCCTACGAGCAGTACTTC. The encoded protein is CSVAPGRSYEQYF.

This clonotype has a count of ten or more. V usage is TRBV28 and J usage is TRBJ1-3; perhaps TRBD1 as D (6 bases). Germline CDR1 is MDHEN and CDR2 is SYDVKM. Deletions cut 4 bases from V and 0 bases from J, with 19 bases between. This CDR3 contains 18 residues. The CDR3: CASSSTRLSGVSGNTIYF. The CDR3 nucleotides are TGTGCCAGCAGTTCCACCAGGCTATCAGGGGTCTCTGGAAACACCATATATTTT.

This chain joins TRBV28 and TRBJ1-4, with D perhaps matching TRBD1 (6 bases). This CDR3 spans 13 amino acids. Germline CDR1 reads MDHEN; CDR2 reads SYDVKM. Trimming cost V 6 bases and J 8 bases, with 13 bases left between them. The CDR3 nucleotides read TGTGCCAGCAGACAGGGTTTAGGGGAAAAACTGTTTTTT. Residues: CASRQGLGEKLFF.

The CDR3 DNA follows: TGTGCCTGGAGTCTAGTGCCTGAAGCTTTCTTT. As protein: CAWSLVPEAFF. J is TRBJ1-1 and V is TRBV30; no clear D. Trimming stripped 2 bases from V and 6 bases from J, with 7 bases between. This CDR3 comprises 11 residues. Germline V gives CDR1 GTSNPN, CDR2 SVGIG (reference sequence).

CDR3 amino acids: CASSYSPDAAYEQYF. In DNA, the CDR3 is TGTGCCAGCAGTTACTCTCCGGACGCAGCCTACGAGCAGTACTTC. The chain carries TRBV6-2 or TRBV6-3 and TRBJ2-7, with D unclear. Germline V gives CDR1 MNHEY, CDR2 SVGEGT. This CDR3 has 15 residues. The germline V and J ends were trimmed by 0 bases and 2 bases, with 11 bases remaining between them.

Comments on this clonotype: At one end the junction does not follow the germline gene, possibly because of a read error. The V and J genes are TRBV7-3 and TRBJ1-1; a weak D match, TRBD1 (6 bases). CDR1 is SGHTA, CDR2 FQGTGA, per germline. This CDR3 contains 12 residues. The DNA of the CDR3 is TGTGCCAACAGCCGAACAGGGCCTGAAGCTTTCTTT. Its protein is CANSRTGPEAFF.

This clonotype has a count of ten or more. This chain links TRBV28 with TRBJ2-1; D not resolved. V lost 3 bases, J lost 4 bases, and 13 bases lay in between. The germline V gene has CDR1 MDHEN and CDR2 SYDVKM. The CDR3 is 15 residues long. The CDR3 loop is CASSFRARTYNEQFF. CDR3 in DNA: TGTGCCAGCAGTTTTCGAGCCCGAACTTACAATGAGCAGTTCTTC.